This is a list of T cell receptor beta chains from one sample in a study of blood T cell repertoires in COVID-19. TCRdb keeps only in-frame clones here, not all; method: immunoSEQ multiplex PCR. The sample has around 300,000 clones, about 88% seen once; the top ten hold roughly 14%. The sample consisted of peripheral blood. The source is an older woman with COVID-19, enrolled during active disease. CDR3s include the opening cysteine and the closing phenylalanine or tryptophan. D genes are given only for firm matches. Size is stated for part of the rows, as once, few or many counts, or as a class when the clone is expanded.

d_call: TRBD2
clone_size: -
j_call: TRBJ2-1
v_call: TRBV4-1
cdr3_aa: CASSQEGGGDYEQFF
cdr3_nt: TGCGCCAGCAGCCAAGAGGGCGGGGGGGACTATGAGCAGTTCTTC

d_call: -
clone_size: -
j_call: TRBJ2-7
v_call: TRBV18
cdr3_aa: CASSPFQNLNEQYF
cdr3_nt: TGTGCCAGCTCACCTTTCCAGAACCTTAATGAGCAGTACTTC

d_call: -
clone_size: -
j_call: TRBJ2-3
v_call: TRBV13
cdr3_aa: CASSSLTDTQYF
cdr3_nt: TGTGCCAGCAGCTCTCTCACAGATACGCAGTATTTT

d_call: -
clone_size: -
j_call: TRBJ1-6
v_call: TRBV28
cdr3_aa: CASTRGGGSYNSPLHF
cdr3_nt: TGTGCCAGCACCCGGGGGGGAGGCTCCTATAATTCACCCCTCCACTTT

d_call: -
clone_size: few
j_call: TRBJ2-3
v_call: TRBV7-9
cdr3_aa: CASTPGRTAAITDTQYF
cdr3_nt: TGTGCCAGCACCCCGGGAAGGACGGCCGCCATCACAGATACGCAGTATTTT

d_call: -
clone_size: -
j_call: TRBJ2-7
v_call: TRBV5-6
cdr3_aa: CASSLEVGEQYF
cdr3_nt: TGTGCCAGCAGCTTAGAGGTCGGCGAGCAGTACTTC

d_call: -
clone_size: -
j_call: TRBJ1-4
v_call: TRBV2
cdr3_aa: CASSDRGATNEKLFF
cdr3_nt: TGTGCCAGCAGTGACAGGGGCGCAACTAATGAAAAACTGTTTTTT

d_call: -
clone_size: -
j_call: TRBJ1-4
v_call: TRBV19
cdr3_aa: CASSTGSATNEKLFF
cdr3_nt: TGTGCCAGTAGCACAGGGTCAGCAACTAATGAAAAACTGTTTTTT

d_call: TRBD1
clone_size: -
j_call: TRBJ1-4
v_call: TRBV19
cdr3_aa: CASSSPSRGRTEKLFF
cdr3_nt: TGTGCCAGTAGTTCTCCCTCCAGGGGGCGTACTGAAAAACTGTTTTTT

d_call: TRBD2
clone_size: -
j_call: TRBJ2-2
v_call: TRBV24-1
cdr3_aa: CATRGTSGDAGELFF
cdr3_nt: TGTGCCACCAGAGGGACTAGCGGGGATGCCGGGGAGCTGTTTTTT

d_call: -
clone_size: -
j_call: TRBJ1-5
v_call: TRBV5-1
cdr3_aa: CASSLAGGNQPQHF
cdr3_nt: TGCGCCAGCAGCTTGGCGGGGGGCAATCAGCCCCAGCATTTT

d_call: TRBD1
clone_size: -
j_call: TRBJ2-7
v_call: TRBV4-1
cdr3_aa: CASSQAGQGWEQYF
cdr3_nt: TGCGCCAGCAGCCAAGCGGGACAGGGGTGGGAGCAGTACTTC

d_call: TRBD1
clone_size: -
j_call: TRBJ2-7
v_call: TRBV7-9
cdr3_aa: CASSPWTGDYEQYF
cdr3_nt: TGTGCCAGCAGCCCCTGGACAGGCGACTACGAGCAGTACTTC

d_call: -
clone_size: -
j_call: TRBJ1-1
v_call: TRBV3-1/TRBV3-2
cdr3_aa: CASSQLTSNTEAFF
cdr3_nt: TGTGCCAGCAGCCAACTTACATCGAACACTGAAGCTTTCTTT

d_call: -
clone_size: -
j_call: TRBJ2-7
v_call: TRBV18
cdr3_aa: CASSPSSHREQYF
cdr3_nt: TGTGCCAGCTCACCCTCTAGCCATAGGGAGCAGTACTTC

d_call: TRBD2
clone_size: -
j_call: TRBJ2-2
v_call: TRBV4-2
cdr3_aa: CASSQGAGASPWTGELFF
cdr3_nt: TGTGCCAGCAGCCAAGGAGCGGGGGCCAGCCCTTGGACCGGGGAGCTGTTTTTT

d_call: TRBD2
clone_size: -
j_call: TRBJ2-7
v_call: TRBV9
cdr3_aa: CASSPHGLEETYEQYF
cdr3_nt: TGTGCCAGCAGCCCCCACGGACTAGAGGAGACCTACGAGCAGTACTTC

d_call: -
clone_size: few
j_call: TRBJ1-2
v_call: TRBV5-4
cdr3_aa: CASSLGGDGANYGYTF
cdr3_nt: TGTGCCAGCAGCTTAGGAGGGGATGGAGCTAACTATGGCTACACCTTC

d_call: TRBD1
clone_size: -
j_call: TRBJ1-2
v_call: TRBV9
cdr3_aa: CASSVDGQGDRYTF
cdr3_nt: TGTGCCAGCAGCGTAGACGGGCAGGGGGACCGCTACACCTTC

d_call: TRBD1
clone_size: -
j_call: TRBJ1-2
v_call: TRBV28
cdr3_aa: CASSLDRGAYGYTF
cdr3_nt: TGTGCCAGCAGTTTGGACAGGGGGGCCTATGGCTACACCTTC

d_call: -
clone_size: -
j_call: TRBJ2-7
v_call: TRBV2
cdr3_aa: CASNGVGSYEQYF
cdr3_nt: TGTGCCAGCAACGGAGTAGGAAGCTACGAGCAGTACTTC

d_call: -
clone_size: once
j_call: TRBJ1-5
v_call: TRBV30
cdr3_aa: CAWNNRFDQPQHF
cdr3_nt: TGTGCCTGGAACAACAGGTTTGATCAGCCCCAGCATTTT

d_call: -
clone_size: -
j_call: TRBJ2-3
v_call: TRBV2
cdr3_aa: CASSAQRGGDTQYF
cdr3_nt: TGTGCCAGCAGTGCTCAGAGGGGGGGAGATACGCAGTATTTT

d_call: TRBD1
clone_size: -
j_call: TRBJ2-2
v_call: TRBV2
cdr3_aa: CASRGQGNTGELFF
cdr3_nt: TGTGCCAGCAGAGGACAGGGTAACACCGGGGAGCTGTTTTTT

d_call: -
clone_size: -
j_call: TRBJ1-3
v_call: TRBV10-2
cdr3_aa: CASSTVSSGNTIYF
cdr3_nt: TGCGCCAGCAGTACAGTGTCCTCTGGAAACACCATATATTTT

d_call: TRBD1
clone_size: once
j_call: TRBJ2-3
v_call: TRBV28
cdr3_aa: CASSLARGGAGDTQYF
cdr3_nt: TGTGCCAGCAGTTTAGCCCGAGGGGGCGCGGGAGATACGCAGTATTTT

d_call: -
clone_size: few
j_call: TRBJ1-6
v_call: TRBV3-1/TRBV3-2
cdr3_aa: CASSQDRSTGTRDLVF
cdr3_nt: TGTGCCAGCAGCCAAGACCGTAGTACAGGGACCCGCGATCTAGTCTTT

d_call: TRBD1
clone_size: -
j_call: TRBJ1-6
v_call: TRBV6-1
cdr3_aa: CASSEVGGTVNSPLHF
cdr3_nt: TGTGCCAGCAGTGAAGTTGGAGGGACAGTTAATTCACCCCTCCACTTT

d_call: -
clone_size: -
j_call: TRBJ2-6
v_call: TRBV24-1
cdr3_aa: CATSDPAQGSGANVLTF
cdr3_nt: TGTGCCACCAGTGATCCCGCCCAGGGCTCTGGGGCCAACGTCCTGACTTTC

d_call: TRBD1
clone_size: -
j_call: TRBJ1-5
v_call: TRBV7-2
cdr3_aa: CASSTRTGMNQPQHF
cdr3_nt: TGTGCCAGCAGCACCCGGACAGGAATGAATCAGCCCCAGCATTTT

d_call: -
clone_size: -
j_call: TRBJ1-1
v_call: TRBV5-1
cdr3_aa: CASSSRGSGGTEAFF
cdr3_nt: TGCGCCAGCAGCTCCCGGGGGTCGGGGGGCACTGAAGCTTTCTTT

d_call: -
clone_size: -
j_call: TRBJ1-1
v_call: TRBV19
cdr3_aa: CASSRDKGEAFF
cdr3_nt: TGTGCCAGTAGTAGGGACAAGGGTGAAGCTTTCTTT

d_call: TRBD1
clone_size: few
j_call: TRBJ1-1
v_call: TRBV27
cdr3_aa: CASRGQGGTEAFF
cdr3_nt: TGTGCCAGCAGGGGACAGGGTGGCACTGAAGCTTTCTTT

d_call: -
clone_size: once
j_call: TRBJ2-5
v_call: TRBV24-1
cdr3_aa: CATSDLSLANQETQYF
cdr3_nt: TGTGCCACCAGTGATTTGAGTCTAGCCAACCAAGAGACCCAGTACTTC

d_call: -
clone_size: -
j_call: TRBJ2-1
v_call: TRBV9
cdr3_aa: CASSPYSSYNEQFF
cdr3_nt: TGTGCCAGCAGCCCGTACAGCTCCTACAATGAGCAGTTCTTC

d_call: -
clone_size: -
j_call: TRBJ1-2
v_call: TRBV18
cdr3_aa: CASSPRTPYGYTF
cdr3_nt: TGTGCCAGCTCCCCCCGGACACCCTATGGCTACACCTTC

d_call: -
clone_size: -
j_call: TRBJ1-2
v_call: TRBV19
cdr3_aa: CASGLSEGHGYTF
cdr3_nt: TGTGCCAGTGGACTTTCGGAGGGTCATGGCTACACCTTC

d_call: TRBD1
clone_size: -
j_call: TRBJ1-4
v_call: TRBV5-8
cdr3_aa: CASSLGQGGNEKLFF
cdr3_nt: TGTGCCAGCAGCTTAGGACAGGGAGGTAATGAAAAACTGTTTTTT

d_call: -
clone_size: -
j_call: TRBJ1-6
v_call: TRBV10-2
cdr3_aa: CASSETRQANSPLHF
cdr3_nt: TGCGCCAGCAGTGAGACCCGACAGGCTAATTCACCCCTCCACTTT

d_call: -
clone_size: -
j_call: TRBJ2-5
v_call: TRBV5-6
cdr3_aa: CASSLQQRETQYF
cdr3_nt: TGTGCCAGCAGCTTGCAACAGAGAGAGACCCAGTACTTC

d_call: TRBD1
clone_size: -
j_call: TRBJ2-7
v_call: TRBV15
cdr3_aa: CATSDVRIGGGHEQYF
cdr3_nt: TGTGCCACCAGCGACGTGAGGATAGGGGGCGGCCACGAGCAGTACTTC

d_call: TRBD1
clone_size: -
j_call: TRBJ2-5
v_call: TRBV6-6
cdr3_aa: CASRGTGERYQETQYF
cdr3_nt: TGTGCCAGCAGGGGGACAGGGGAACGGTACCAAGAGACCCAGTACTTC

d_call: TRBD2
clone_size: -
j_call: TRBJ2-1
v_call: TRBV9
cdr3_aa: CASNGGSDNEQFF
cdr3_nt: TGTGCCAGCAACGGGGGGTCGGACAATGAGCAGTTCTTC

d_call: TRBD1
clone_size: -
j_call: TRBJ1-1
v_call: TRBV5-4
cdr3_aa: CASRRDRENTEAFF
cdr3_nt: TGTGCCAGCAGGAGGGACAGGGAGAACACTGAAGCTTTCTTT

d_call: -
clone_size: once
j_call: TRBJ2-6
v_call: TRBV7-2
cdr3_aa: CASSKGGTGANVLTF
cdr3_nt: TGTGCCAGCTCGAAAGGGGGAACTGGGGCCAACGTCCTGACTTTC

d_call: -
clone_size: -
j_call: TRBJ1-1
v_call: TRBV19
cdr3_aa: CASSIGSGAVAFF
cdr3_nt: TGTGCCAGTAGTATCGGTTCAGGGGCGGTAGCTTTCTTT

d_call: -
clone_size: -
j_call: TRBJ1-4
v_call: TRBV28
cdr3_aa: CASSSFRDLNEKLFF
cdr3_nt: TGTGCCAGCAGTTCGTTTCGAGATTTAAACGAAAAACTGTTTTTT

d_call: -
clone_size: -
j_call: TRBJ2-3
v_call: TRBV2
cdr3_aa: CASSRTGLYTDTQYF
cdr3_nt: TGTGCCAGCAGTAGAACGGGACTCTACACAGATACGCAGTATTTT

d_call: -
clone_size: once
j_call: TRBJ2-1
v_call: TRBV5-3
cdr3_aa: CARSLGRGSSSYNEQFF
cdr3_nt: TGTGCCAGAAGCTTGGGCCGGGGATCCAGCTCCTACAATGAGCAGTTCTTC

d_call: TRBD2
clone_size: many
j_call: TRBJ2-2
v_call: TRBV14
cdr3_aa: CASSLSGGPWEELFF
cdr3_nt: TGTGCCAGCAGTTTGAGCGGGGGGCCTTGGGAGGAGCTGTTTTTT

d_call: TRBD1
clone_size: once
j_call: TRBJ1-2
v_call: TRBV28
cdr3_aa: CASSGTGGNYGYTF
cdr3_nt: TGTGCCAGCAGTGGGACAGGGGGTAACTATGGCTACACCTTC

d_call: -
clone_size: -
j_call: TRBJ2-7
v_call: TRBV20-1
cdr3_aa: CSASSGVEQYF
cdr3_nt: TGCAGTGCTAGCTCCGGGGTCGAGCAGTACTTC

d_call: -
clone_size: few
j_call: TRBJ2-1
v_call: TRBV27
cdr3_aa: CASRVQLLYNEQFF
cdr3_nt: TGTGCCAGCAGAGTACAGCTACTCTACAATGAGCAGTTCTTC

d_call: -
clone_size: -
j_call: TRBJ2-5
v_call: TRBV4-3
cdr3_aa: CASSQLMSEETQYF
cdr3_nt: TGCGCCAGCAGCCAATTAATGTCAGAAGAGACCCAGTACTTC

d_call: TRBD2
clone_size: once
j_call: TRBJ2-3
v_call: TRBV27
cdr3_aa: CASSTGLAGGETDTQYF
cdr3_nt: TGTGCCAGCAGTACGGGACTAGCGGGGGGTGAGACAGATACGCAGTATTTT

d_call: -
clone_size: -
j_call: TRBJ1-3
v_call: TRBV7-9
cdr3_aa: CASSPRPSSGNTIYF
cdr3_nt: TGTGCCAGCAGCCCCCGGCCTAGCTCTGGAAACACCATATATTTT

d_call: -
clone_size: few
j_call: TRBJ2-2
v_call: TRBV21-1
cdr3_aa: CASSKGTGRANTGELFF
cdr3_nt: TGTGCCAGCAGCAAGGGGACAGGGAGGGCGAACACCGGGGAGCTGTTTTTT